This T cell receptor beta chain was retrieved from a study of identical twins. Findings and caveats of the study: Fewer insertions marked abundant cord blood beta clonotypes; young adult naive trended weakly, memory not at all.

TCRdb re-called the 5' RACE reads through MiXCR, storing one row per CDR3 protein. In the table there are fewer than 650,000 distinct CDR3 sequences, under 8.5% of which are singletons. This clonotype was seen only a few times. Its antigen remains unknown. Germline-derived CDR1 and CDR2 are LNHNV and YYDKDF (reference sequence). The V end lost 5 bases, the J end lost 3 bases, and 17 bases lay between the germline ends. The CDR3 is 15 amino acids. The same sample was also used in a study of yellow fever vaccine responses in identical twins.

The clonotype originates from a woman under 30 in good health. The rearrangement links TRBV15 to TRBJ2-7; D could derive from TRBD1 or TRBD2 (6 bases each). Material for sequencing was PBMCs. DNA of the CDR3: TGTGCCACCAGCTCAGGGGACGGGGGTAGCTACGAGCAGTACTTC. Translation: CATSSGDGGSYEQYF.